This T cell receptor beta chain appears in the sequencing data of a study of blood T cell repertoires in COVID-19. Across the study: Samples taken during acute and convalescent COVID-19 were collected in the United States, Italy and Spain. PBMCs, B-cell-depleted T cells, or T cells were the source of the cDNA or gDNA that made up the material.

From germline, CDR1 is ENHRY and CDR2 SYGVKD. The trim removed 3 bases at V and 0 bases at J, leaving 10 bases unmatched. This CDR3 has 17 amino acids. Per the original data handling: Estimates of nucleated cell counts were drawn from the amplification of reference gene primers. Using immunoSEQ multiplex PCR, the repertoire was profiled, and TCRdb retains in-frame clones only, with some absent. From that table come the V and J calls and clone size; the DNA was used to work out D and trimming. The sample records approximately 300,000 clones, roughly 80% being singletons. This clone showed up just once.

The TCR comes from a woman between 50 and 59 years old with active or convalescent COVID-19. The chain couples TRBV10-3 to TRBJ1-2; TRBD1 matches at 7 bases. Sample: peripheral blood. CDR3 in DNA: TGTGCCATCAGTGATAGGGACAGCGAACAAGCTAACTATGGCTACACCTTC. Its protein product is CAISDRDSEQANYGYTF.